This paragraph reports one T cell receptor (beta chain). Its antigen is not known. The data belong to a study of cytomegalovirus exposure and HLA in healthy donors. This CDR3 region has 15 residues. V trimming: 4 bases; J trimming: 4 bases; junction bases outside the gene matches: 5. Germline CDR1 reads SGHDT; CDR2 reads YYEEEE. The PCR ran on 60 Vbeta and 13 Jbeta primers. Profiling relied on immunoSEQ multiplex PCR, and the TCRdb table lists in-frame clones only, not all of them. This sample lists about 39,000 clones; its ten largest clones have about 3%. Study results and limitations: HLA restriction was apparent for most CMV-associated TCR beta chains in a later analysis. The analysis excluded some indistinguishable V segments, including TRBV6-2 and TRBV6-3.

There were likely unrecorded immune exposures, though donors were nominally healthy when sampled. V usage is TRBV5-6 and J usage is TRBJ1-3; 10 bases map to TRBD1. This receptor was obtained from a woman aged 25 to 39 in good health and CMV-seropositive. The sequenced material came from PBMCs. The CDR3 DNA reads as TGTGCCAGCAGCGGGGGACAGGGGACAGGAAACACCATATATTTT. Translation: CASSGGQGTGNTIYF.